This T cell receptor (beta chain) appears in the sequencing data of a study of cytomegalovirus exposure and HLA in healthy donors. Findings and limits, study-wide: Association of 16,951 TCR beta sequences with HLA alleles was found at 0.05 false discovery rate in a later analysis. In a later analysis, a genetic analysis reported fewer productive-TCR N-insertions in an Asian-associated ancestry cluster than the cohort average.

With 3 bases removed from V and 7 bases from J, the gap between germline ends came to 15 bases. This CDR3 has 14 residues. Germline V gene lookup returns CDR1 MDHEN and CDR2 SYDVKM. The PCR made use of 60 Vbeta and 13 Jbeta primers. Libraries were prepared by immunoSEQ multiplex PCR; TCRdb keeps only in-frame clonotypes and omits some of them. The sample holds about 130,000 clones, roughly 70% seen once. On this clone: Its specificity is not known.

Sequenced input: PBMCs. The receptor was derived from a man in his forties or fifties in good health and CMV-seropositive. V gene TRBV28 combines with J gene TRBJ1-2, with D maybe TRBD1 (6 bases). CDR3 DNA sequence: TGTGCCAGCAGTTTTGACAGGATAGTAGGTGGCTACACCTTC. Its protein is CASSFDRIVGGYTF.